Below are 10 T cell receptor beta chains sequenced from a single sample in a study of blood T cell repertoires in COVID-19. Assay used: immunoSEQ multiplex PCR; TCRdb lists only in-frame clones, some missing. The table has hundreds of thousands of clones, about 90% seen once; the top ten hold around 0.84%. Sequencing was performed on peripheral blood. The origin of the receptors is a man aged 60-69 years with COVID-19, enrolled during active disease.

V usage is TRBV15 and J usage is TRBJ1-5; D is uncertain. V shed 0 bases and J shed 7 bases, with 4 bases lying between them. The germline V gene encodes CDR1 LNHNV and CDR2 YYDKDF (reference sequence). The CDR3 spans 12 residues. For the CDR3, the DNA is TGTGCCACCAGCAGAGACATCCAGCCCCAGCATTTT. This sequence encodes CATSRDIQPQHF. The full variable domain, its missing parts supplied by reference TRBV15 and TRBJ1-5, is DAMVIQNPRYQVTQFGKPVTLSCSQTLNHNVMYWYQQKSSQAPKLLFHYYDKDFNNEADTPDNFQSRRPNTSFCFLDIRSPGLGDTAMYLCATSRDIQPQHFGDGTRLSIL.

CDR3 nucleotide sequence: TGCGCCAGCAGCCCGGAAGGGGCCAACTATGGCTACACCTTC. Protein: CASSPEGANYGYTF. The chain carries TRBV5-1 and TRBJ1-2, with D possibly TRBD1 on 5 matching bases. Trimming cost V 4 bases and J 2 bases, with 12 bases left between them. Germline values: CDR1 SGHRS, CDR2 YFSETQ. CDR3 length: 14 amino acids.

The rearrangement uses TRBV19 and TRBJ2-1; 9 bases fit TRBD2. J was trimmed by 0 bases and V by 2 bases; bases with no gene match: 14. Germline loops: CDR1 LNHDA, CDR2 SQIVND (reference sequence). The CDR3 consists of 20 residues. The DNA for the CDR3 is TGTGCCAGTAGTATACGTGGGGGCCTAGCGGGACCCAGCTCCTACAATGAGCAGTTCTTC. Amino acid sequence: CASSIRGGLAGPSSYNEQFF.

The chain combines TRBV28 with TRBJ1-2, with unresolved D. This CDR3 contains 14 residues. Trimming removed 4 bases from V and 4 bases from J, with 13 bases in between. Per germline, CDR1 MDHEN and CDR2 SYDVKM. The chain's CDR3 is CASSSSPGTYGYTF. The CDR3 DNA reads as TGTGCCAGCAGTTCCTCCCCGGGTACCTATGGCTACACCTTC.

V is TRBV2 and J is TRBJ2-1; 10 positions match TRBD2. Unmatched junction bases numbered 5, after V lost 5 bases and J lost 4 bases. Per the germline V gene, CDR1 is SNHLY and CDR2 is FYNNEI. The CDR3 length is 15 residues. CDR3 coding DNA: TGTGCCAGCAGTCCGGGACTAGCGTCATACAATGAGCAGTTCTTC. As protein: CASSPGLASYNEQFF. Full variable domain (rest looked up from reference TRBV2 and TRBJ2-1): EPEVTQTPSHQVTQMGQEVILRCVPISNHLYFYWYRQILGQKVEFLVSFYNNEISEKSEIFDDQFSVERPDGSNFTLKIRSTKLEDSAMYFCASSPGLASYNEQFFGPGTRLTVL.

J is TRBJ1-5 and V is TRBV19, with D hard to call. Trimming removed 3 bases from V and 9 bases from J, with 15 bases in between. Germline V gene data show CDR1 as LNHDA and CDR2 as SQIVND (reference sequence). The CDR3 has 14 residues. The CDR3 nucleotides read TGTGCCAGTAGTATTTCCCCTACGGTGCGGCCCCAGCATTTT. Protein: CASSISPTVRPQHF.

The J gene is TRBJ1-2, the V gene TRBV6-5; 7 bases fit TRBD1. This CDR3 has 15 residues. CDR1 and CDR2 from the germline V gene are MNHEY and SVGAGI. V lost 7 bases and J lost 2; bases outside the gene matches: 10. The CDR3 protein is CASKSRRTGNYGYTF. The DNA of the CDR3 is TGTGCCAGCAAGTCGCGAAGGACAGGCAACTATGGCTACACCTTC.

The chain is built from TRBV19 and TRBJ1-1, with 7 nucleotides matching TRBD1. The CDR3 has 14 amino acids. Germline V lookup: CDR1 LNHDA, CDR2 SQIVND (reference sequence). Trimming cost V 4 bases and J 1 base; bases outside gene matches: 3. CDR3 in amino acids: CASSKGQSNTEAFF. The CDR3 nucleotides read TGTGCCAGTAGTAAGGGACAGTCGAACACTGAAGCTTTCTTT.

V is TRBV18 and J is TRBJ2-1, with 8 bases matching TRBD1. V shed 2 bases, J shed 7 bases, and the junction held 7 bases outside the gene matches. Germline V gene lookup returns CDR1 KGHSH and CDR2 LQKENI. This CDR3 comprises 15 residues. CDR3 in amino acids: CASSPTQGARNEQFF. The CDR3 nucleotides are TGTGCCAGCTCACCAACTCAGGGGGCCAGGAATGAGCAGTTCTTC. The entire variable domain, with the rest obtained from reference TRBV18 and TRBJ2-1, is as follows: NAGVMQNPRHLVRRRGQEARLRCSPMKGHSHVYWYRQLPEEGLKFMVYLQKENIIDESGMPKERFSAEFPKEGPSILRIQQVVRGDSAAYFCASSPTQGARNEQFFGPGTRLTVL.

V and J are TRBV11-2 and TRBJ1-6; D call uncertain. There are 13 residues in the CDR3. In germline, CDR1 is SGHAT, CDR2 FQNNGV. The V gene lost 0 bases and the J gene lost 9 bases, with 6 bases spanning the gap. The CDR3 DNA sequence: TGTGCCAGCAGCTTAGATCGACTTTCACCCCTCCACTTT. It encodes CASSLDRLSPLHF.